A single sample is the source of the 6 T cell receptor beta chains below, sequenced in a study of control samples from healthy donors and cancer patients. The data were produced by immunoSEQ multiplex PCR, yet TCRdb's version contains in-frame clones alone and is incomplete. The data hold 60,000 to 95,000 clones, with around 86% observed a single time. The specimen sequenced was PBMCs. All receptors derive from a woman between 50 and 59 years old with colorectal cancer.

The rearrangement joins TRBV6-6 to TRBJ1-2; possible D gene TRBD1, 6 bases. The CDR3 runs 15 residues. Germline V lookup: CDR1 MNHNY, CDR2 SVGAGI (reference sequence). Trimming cost V 2 bases and J 3 bases, with 13 bases left between them. The CDR3 is CASSYKGGGDYGYTF. The CDR3 DNA sequence: TGTGCCAGCAGTTACAAGGGGGGCGGGGACTATGGCTACACCTTC.

CDR3 region: CASSQDQGRLYNSPLHF. The DNA of the CDR3 is TGCGCCAGCAGCCAAGATCAGGGCAGACTTTATAATTCACCCCTCCACTTT. The genes are TRBV4-1 and TRBJ1-6; the D gene is possibly TRBD1 (5 bases). V gave up 0 bases and J gave up 4 bases, with 13 bases separating them. CDR1 is MGHRA and CDR2 is YSYEKL in the germline V gene. The CDR3 runs to 17 residues.

The rearrangement uses TRBV2 and TRBJ1-1; 7 bases are a match to TRBD1. The CDR3 is 14 amino acids. V dropped 2 bases and J dropped 2; count of bases not matched to a gene: 2. In germline, CDR1 is SNHLY, CDR2 FYNNEI. CDR3 sequence: CASSERQGNTEAFF. The CDR3 DNA reads as TGTGCCAGCAGTGAAAGACAGGGTAACACTGAAGCTTTCTTT.

The J gene is TRBJ1-6, the V gene TRBV7-8, with 9 bases aligning to TRBD1. Losses at the gene ends were 3 bases for V and 7 bases for J; bases not matched to a gene: 4. The CDR3 runs 15 residues. Germline V gene lookup returns CDR1 SGHVS and CDR2 FQNEAQ. The CDR3 region has the DNA TGTGCCAGCAGCTTGGGACAGGGACCGAATTCACCCCTCCACTTT. This codes for CASSLGQGPNSPLHF.

V gene TRBV7-2 combines with J gene TRBJ2-1; D is perhaps TRBD1 or TRBD2 (6 bases each). Germline V CDR1 and CDR2: SGHTA, FQGNSA. This CDR3 spans 15 amino acids. Between the trimmed V and J ends, which lost 6 bases and 8 bases, there was a span of 20 bases. CDR3 nucleotides: TGTGCCAGCAGGTATACGGGGGCCCAAGGGGATGAGCAGTTCTTC. This codes for CASRYTGAQGDEQFF.

The chain combines TRBV7-2 with TRBJ2-1, with D perhaps matching TRBD2 (5 bases). Trimming removed 5 bases from V and 6 bases from J, with 17 bases in between. This CDR3 region has 15 residues. Germline CDR1 reads SGHTA; CDR2 reads FQGNSA. The CDR3 sequence: CASSKQRGRGNEQFF. The CDR3 nucleotides read TGTGCCAGCAGCAAACAGCGTGGGAGAGGCAATGAGCAGTTCTTC.